The clone carrying this T cell receptor (beta chain) was counted at least ten times. CDR1 LGHDT and CDR2 YNNKEL come from the germline V gene (reference sequence). The J segment lost 0 bases and the V segment lost 1 base, leaving 12 bases of the junction unmatched. The CDR3 sequence is 19 residues long. Uncontrolled infection, other autoimmune disease, pregnancy or lactation disqualified patients from enrolment. Orbital computed tomography, thyroid ultrasound, serum thyroxine and TRAb, and clinical symptoms together informed the diagnoses. The sample comes from a study of T cells in Graves' hyperthyroidism and ophthalmopathy. Template material for amplifying TCR beta CDR3 regions consisted of RNA transcripts. The HTBI set primed first-round TCR CDR3 RT-PCR. TCRdb reprocessed the multiplex PCR reads with MiXCR, giving one entry per CDR3 protein. The sample contains about 640,000 distinct CDR3 sequences, about 14% of which appear only once.

This TCR was sampled from a woman aged 50 to 60 with Graves' ophthalmopathy. This chain uses TRBV3-1 with TRBJ2-1, with 7 bases matching TRBD2. Source material: blood. CDR3 in DNA: TGTGCCAGCAGCCAAGTGGAGGGGCTAGCGGTGAGCTCCTACAATGAGCAGTTCTTC. Translated: CASSQVEGLAVSSYNEQFF.